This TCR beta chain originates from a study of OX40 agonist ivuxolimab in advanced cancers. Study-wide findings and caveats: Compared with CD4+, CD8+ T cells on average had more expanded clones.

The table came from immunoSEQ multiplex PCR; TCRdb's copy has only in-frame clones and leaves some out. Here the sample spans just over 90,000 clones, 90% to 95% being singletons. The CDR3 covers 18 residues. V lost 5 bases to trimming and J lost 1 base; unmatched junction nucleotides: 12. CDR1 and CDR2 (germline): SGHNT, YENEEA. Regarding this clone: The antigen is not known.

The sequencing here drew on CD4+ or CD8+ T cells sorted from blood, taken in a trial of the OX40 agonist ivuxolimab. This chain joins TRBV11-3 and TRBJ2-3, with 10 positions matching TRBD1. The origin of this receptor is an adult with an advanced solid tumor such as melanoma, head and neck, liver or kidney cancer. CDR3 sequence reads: CASSAGTGDPYRTDTQYF. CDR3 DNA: TGTGCCAGCAGCGCCGGGACAGGGGACCCCTACCGCACAGATACGCAGTATTTT.